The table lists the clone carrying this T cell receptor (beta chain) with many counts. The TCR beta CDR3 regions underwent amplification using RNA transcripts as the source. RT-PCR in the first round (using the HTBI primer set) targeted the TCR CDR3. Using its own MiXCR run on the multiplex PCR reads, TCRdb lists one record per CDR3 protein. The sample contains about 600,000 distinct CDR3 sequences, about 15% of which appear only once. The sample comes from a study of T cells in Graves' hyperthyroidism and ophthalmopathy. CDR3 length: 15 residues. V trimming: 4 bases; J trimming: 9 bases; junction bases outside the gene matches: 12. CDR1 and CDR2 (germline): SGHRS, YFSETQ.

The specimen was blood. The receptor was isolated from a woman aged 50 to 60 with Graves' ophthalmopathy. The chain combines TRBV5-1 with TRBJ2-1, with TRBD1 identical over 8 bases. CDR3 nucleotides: TGCGCCAGCAGCCCTGGACAGGGTATTGATTTTGAGCAGTTCTTC. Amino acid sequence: CASSPGQGIDFEQFF.